This note documents a single TCR beta chain sequence. It was RNA transcripts that yielded the amplified TCR beta CDR3 regions. When the TCR CDR3 underwent first-round RT-PCR, the HTBI primer set was used. Each CDR3 protein is one row after TCRdb ran MiXCR on the multiplex PCR reads. The sample records over 450,000 distinct CDR3 sequences, roughly an eighth being singletons. The sample belongs to a study of T cells in Graves' hyperthyroidism and ophthalmopathy. This CDR3 has 14 amino acids. Trimming removed 0 bases from V and 4 bases from J, with 10 bases in between. Looked up from germline, CDR1 is MNHEY and CDR2 is SMNVEV (reference sequence).

What was sequenced was blood. The V and J genes are TRBV27 and TRBJ2-7, with D uncertain. The origin of this receptor is a woman aged 18-35 years with Graves' hyperthyroidism. As DNA, the CDR3 is TGTGCCAGCAGTTTATCTGTCACGACGTACGAGCAGTACTTC. Its translation is CASSLSVTTYEQYF.